Described below is a single TCR beta chain sequence and its context. Assay: immunoSEQ multiplex PCR; the TCRdb copy retains only in-frame clones and omits some. Counted here are roughly 12,000 clones, around 83% occurring once; the ten biggest clones make up approximately 8.4%. This sample is drawn from a study of tumor-infiltrating lymphocytes in localized non-small cell lung cancer. Trimming took 5 bases from V and 5 from J; bases not matched to a gene: 10. CDR3 length: 16 amino acids. The germline CDR1 and CDR2 sequences are LNHNV and YYDKDF (reference sequence). The receptor was derived from a human donor with non-small cell lung cancer. Specimen: lung tumor tissue. The chain combines TRBV15 with TRBJ2-1, with TRBD2 matching 9 bases. CDR3 protein: CATSVRPGLANNEQFF. CDR3 DNA sequence: TGTGCCACCAGCGTCCGCCCGGGACTAGCAAACAATGAGCAGTTCTTC. Together with reference TRBV15 and TRBJ2-1, the CDR3 gives the full variable domain: DAMVIQNPRYQVTQFGKPVTLSCSQTLNHNVMYWYQQKSSQAPKLLFHYYDKDFNNEADTPDNFQSRRPNTSFCFLDIRSPGLGDTAMYLCATSVRPGLANNEQFFGPGTRLTVL.